The 12 T cell receptor beta chains given below trace back to one sample, sequenced in a study of blood T cell repertoires in COVID-19. Data came from immunoSEQ multiplex PCR; TCRdb stores just in-frame clones and leaves some out. The sample records under 250,000 clones, roughly 88% being singletons. The sequencing input was peripheral blood. These receptors all come from a man older than 75 with acute or convalescent COVID-19.

This clone was counted a few times. This chain links TRBV28 with TRBJ2-3; 7 nucleotides match TRBD2. The CDR3 contains 17 residues. CDR1 is MDHEN, CDR2 SYDVKM, per germline. The J segment lost 0 bases and the V segment lost 1 base, leaving 7 bases of the junction unmatched. The CDR3 DNA sequence: TGTGCCAGCAGTTTATCGGCTAGCGGCACTAGCACAGATACGCAGTATTTT. It translates to CASSLSASGTSTDTQYF.

DNA of the CDR3: TGTGCCAGCAGCCAAGTTCCTAGCGGGATTTTGCCCGAGCAGTACTTC. It specifies CASSQVPSGILPEQYF. The rearrangement links TRBV3-1 (or the pseudogene TRBV3-2) to TRBJ2-7; 9 bases are shared with TRBD2. The germline V gene encodes CDR1 LGHDT and CDR2 YNNKEL (reference sequence). The ends lost 1 base at V and 6 bases at J; junction bases unmatched: 10. The CDR3 runs 16 residues.

This rearrangement joins TRBV24-1 to TRBJ1-1, with D maybe TRBD1 (5 bases). There are 13 residues in the CDR3. CDR1 KGHDR and CDR2 SFDVKD come from the germline V gene. Trimming shortened V by 8 bases and J by 7 bases, and 16 bases separated the two germline ends. The CDR3 sequence is CATTPDGRGEAFF. The CDR3 DNA reads TGTGCCACCACCCCTGATGGAAGGGGTGAAGCTTTCTTT.

The CDR3 loop reads CASSYSRGSQNYGYTF. CDR3 sequence (DNA): TGTGCCAGCAGTTACTCACGGGGGAGTCAGAACTATGGCTACACCTTC. The chain couples TRBV6-5 to TRBJ1-2; D possibly corresponds to TRBD1 (5 bases). Per germline, CDR1 MNHEY and CDR2 SVGAGI. The CDR3 runs 16 residues. V was clipped by 0 bases and J by 2 bases, with 13 bases between them.

To note about this clone: Other DNA sequences within the sample encode an identical CDR3. This rearrangement joins TRBV3-1 (or the pseudogene TRBV3-2) to TRBJ2-7; unclear D gene. The CDR3 consists of 12 residues. Germline loops: CDR1 LGHDT, CDR2 YNNKEL (reference sequence). V shed 3 bases and J shed 1 base, with 4 bases lying between them. The CDR3 nucleotides are TGTGCCAGCAGCCAGCTATCCTACGAGCAGTACTTC. It codes for CASSQLSYEQYF.

This clone occurred a few times. Other DNA sequences from this sample encode an identical CDR3 as well. The chain combines TRBV9 with TRBJ2-7; no reliable D call. CDR3 length: 14 amino acids. Trimming left V 0 bases short and J 0 bases short, with 7 bases between. Germline V gives CDR1 SGDLS, CDR2 YYNGEE. CDR3 in amino acids: CASSVGRSSYEQYF. CDR3 coding DNA: TGTGCCAGCAGCGTAGGAAGGAGCTCCTACGAGCAGTACTTC. Variable domain in full (rest from reference TRBV9 and TRBJ2-7): DSGVTQTPKHLITATGQRVTLRCSPRSGDLSVYWYQQSLDQGLQFLIQYYNGEERAKGNILERFSAQQFPDLHSELNLSSLELGDSALYFCASSVGRSSYEQYFGPGTRLTVT.

The gene calls are TRBV9 and TRBJ1-1, with unresolved D. With 4 bases removed from V and 3 bases from J, the gap between germline ends came to 13 bases. Germline values: CDR1 SGDLS, CDR2 YYNGEE. The CDR3 is 14 residues long. CDR3 sequence (DNA): TGTGCCAGCAGCCTTAGCCCCGATTACACTGAAGCTTTCTTT. Translation: CASSLSPDYTEAFF.

J is TRBJ1-1 and V is TRBV27; a possible D gene is TRBD1 (6 bases). The V end was cut by 1 base, the J end by 4 bases, with 10 bases between. The CDR3 spans 14 residues. The germline V gene encodes CDR1 MNHEY and CDR2 SMNVEV (reference sequence). CDR3 nucleotides: TGTGCCAGCAGTTTATGGGGGGGGCCCACTGAAGCTTTCTTT. Translated: CASSLWGGPTEAFF.

The rearrangement uses TRBV6-6 and TRBJ2-6; no reliable D call. Trimming left V 6 bases short and J 3 bases short, with 12 bases between. CDR3 size: 15 residues. Germline CDR1 reads MNHNY; CDR2 reads SVGAGI (reference sequence). CDR3 nucleotide sequence: TGTGCCAGCAGGGTTAGTCAGGATGGGGCCAACGTCCTGACTTTC. Translating gives CASRVSQDGANVLTF.

J is TRBJ1-3 and V is TRBV5-1, with a possible D match to TRBD1 (6 bases). The V and J ends lost 4 bases and 2 bases respectively, with 10 bases between them. The CDR3 totals 14 residues. Germline lookup yields CDR1 SGHRS and CDR2 YFSETQ. CDR3 region: CASSPGEAGNTIYF. The CDR3 bases are TGCGCCAGCAGCCCAGGGGAAGCTGGAAACACCATATATTTT. Variable domain in full (rest from reference TRBV5-1 and TRBJ1-3): KAGVTQTPRYLIKTRGQQVTLSCSPISGHRSVSWYQQTPGQGLQFLFEYFSETQRNKGNFPGRFSGRQFSNSRSEMNVSTLELGDSALYLCASSPGEAGNTIYFGEGSWLTVV.

The chain recombines TRBV6-2 or TRBV6-3 with TRBJ1-1; 9 bases agree with TRBD1. Germline V gene lookup returns CDR1 MNHEY and CDR2 SVGEGT. The CDR3 runs to 16 residues. Trimming cost V 2 bases and J 6 bases; bases outside gene matches: 10. The DNA for the CDR3 is TGTGCCAGCAGTTACACCCGGGACAGGGTGAGGGCTGAAGCTTTCTTT. Its protein is CASSYTRDRVRAEAFF.

This chain connects TRBV9 to TRBJ2-7; 7 nucleotides line up with TRBD2. The CDR3 is 15 residues long. V lost 3 bases, J lost 0 bases, and 6 bases stayed unmatched. CDR1 and CDR2 (germline): SGDLS, YYNGEE. The CDR3 is CASSARAGNSYEQYF. CDR3 DNA sequence: TGTGCCAGCAGCGCAAGAGCGGGGAACTCCTACGAGCAGTACTTC.